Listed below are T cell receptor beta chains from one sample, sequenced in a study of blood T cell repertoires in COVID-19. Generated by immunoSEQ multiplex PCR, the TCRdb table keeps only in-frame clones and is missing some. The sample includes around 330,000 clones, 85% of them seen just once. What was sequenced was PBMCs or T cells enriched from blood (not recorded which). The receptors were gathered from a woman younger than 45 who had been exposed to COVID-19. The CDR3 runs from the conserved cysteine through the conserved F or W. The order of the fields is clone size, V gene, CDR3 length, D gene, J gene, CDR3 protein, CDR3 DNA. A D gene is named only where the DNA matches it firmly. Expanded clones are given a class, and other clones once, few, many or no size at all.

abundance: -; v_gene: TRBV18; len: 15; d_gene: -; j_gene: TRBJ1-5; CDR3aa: CASSPSQLSNQPQHF; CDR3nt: TGTGCCAGCTCACCATCACAGCTTAGCAATCAGCCCCAGCATTTT
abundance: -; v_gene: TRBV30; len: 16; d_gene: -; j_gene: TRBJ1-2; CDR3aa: CAWSVRFLRQNYGYTF; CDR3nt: TGTGCCTGGAGTGTACGTTTTCTTAGACAGAACTATGGCTACACCTTC
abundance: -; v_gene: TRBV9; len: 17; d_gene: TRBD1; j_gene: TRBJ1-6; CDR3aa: CASSVTGASSYNSPLHF; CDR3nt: TGTGCCAGCAGCGTTACAGGGGCTAGCTCCTATAATTCACCCCTCCACTTT
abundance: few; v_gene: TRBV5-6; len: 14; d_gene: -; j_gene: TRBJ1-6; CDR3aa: CASSPPGYNSPLHF; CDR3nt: TGTGCCAGCAGCCCACCGGGCTATAATTCACCCCTCCACTTT
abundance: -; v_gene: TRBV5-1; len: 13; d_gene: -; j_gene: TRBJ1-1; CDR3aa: CASRNNVQDKAFF; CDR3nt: TGCGCCAGCAGAAATAACGTGCAGGATAAAGCTTTCTTT
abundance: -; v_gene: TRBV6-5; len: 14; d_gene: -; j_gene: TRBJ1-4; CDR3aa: CASSLRGANEKLFF; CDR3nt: TGTGCCAGCAGTTTACGGGGGGCTAATGAAAAACTGTTTTTT
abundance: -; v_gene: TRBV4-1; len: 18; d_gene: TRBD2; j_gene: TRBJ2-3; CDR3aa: CASSQERATSGGKDTQYF; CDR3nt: TGCGCCAGCAGCCAAGAAAGGGCGACTAGCGGGGGTAAAGATACGCAGTATTTT
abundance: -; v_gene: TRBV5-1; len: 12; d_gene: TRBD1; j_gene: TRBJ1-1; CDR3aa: CASSLGTGKAFF; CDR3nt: TGCGCCAGCAGCCTAGGGACAGGAAAAGCTTTCTTT
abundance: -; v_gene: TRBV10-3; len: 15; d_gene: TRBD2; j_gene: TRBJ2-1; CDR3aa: CAISGTSGGWDEQFF; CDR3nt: TGTGCCATCAGCGGGACTAGCGGGGGGTGGGATGAGCAGTTCTTC
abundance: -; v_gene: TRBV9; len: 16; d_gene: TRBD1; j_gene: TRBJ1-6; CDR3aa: CASSVDPQQGDSPLHF; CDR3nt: TGTGCCAGCAGCGTAGATCCCCAACAGGGGGACTCACCCCTCCACTTT